The entry below gives a single T cell receptor beta chain sequence along with its context. Its antigen is as yet unknown. This entry belongs to a study of vaccination effects on CD4 cells after COVID-19. The CDR3 is 15 amino acids. Germline V lookup: CDR1 LNHDA, CDR2 SQIVND (reference sequence). Trimming took off 6 bases at V and 9 bases at J, with 21 bases between the two ends. Assay used: immunoSEQ multiplex PCR; TCRdb lists only in-frame clones, some missing. The table shows 70,000 to 75,000 clones, with roughly 70% occurring only once. Sequencing followed a ViraFEST assay step that expanded antigen-specific CD4+ T cells with viral peptide pools. Following an approximately eleven-day culture, CD4+ T cells were purified. Nucleocapsid antibodies stayed negative before and after vaccination, showing no earlier SARS-CoV-2 infection.

The J gene is TRBJ1-5, the V gene TRBV19, with a possible D match to TRBD1 (5 bases). The source is a human donor who received a COVID-19 vaccine. This material consisted of CD4+ T cells from PBMCs cultured with HCoV-OC43 spike peptides, taken before COVID-19 vaccination. Subset reported: HCoV-OC43 spike overlapping peptide pool stimulation. In nucleotides, the CDR3 is TGTGCCAGTAGACTGGGCAGGGAGATCTCGCGGCCCCAGCATTTT. Amino acid sequence: CASRLGREISRPQHF. The entire variable domain, with the rest obtained from reference TRBV19 and TRBJ1-5, is as follows: DGGITQSPKYLFRKEGQNVTLSCEQNLNHDAMYWYRQDPGQGLRLIYYSQIVNDFQKGDIAEGYSVSREKKESFPLTVTSAQKNPTAFYLCASRLGREISRPQHFGDGTRLSIL.